These T cell receptor beta chains were read from a single sample in a study of blood T cells in healthy people across ages. TCRdb reprocessed the 5' RACE reads with MiXCR, giving one entry per CDR3 protein. Among roughly 2 million distinct CDR3 sequences listed, about 50% were seen once. What was sequenced was blood. The receptor set was obtained from a woman aged 35 to 49 in good health. CDR3s include the opening cysteine and the closing phenylalanine or tryptophan. A D gene is named only where the DNA matches it firmly. Expanded clones are given a class, and other clones once, few, many or no size at all.

j_gene,abundance,d_gene,v_gene,CDR3aa,CDR3nt
TRBJ2-1,NA,NA,TRBV20-1,CSAGEFDEQFF,TGCAGTGCAGGGGAATTCGATGAGCAGTTCTTC
TRBJ1-1,NA,TRBD1,TRBV27,CARRQGLGGGTEAFF,TGTGCCAGGCGACAGGGGTTGGGGGGTGGGACTGAAGCTTTCTTT
TRBJ2-1,NA,TRBD2,TRBV27,CASSLTGGPGVEQFF,TGTGCCAGCAGTTTGACGGGGGGGCCAGGGGTTGAGCAGTTCTTC
TRBJ1-5,NA,NA,TRBV20-1,CSASYEGGNQPQHF,TGCAGTGCCTCCTACGAGGGGGGAAATCAGCCCCAGCATTTT
TRBJ2-5,few,NA,TRBV28,CASSPSEEMTQYF,TGTGCCAGCAGTCCCTCCGAAGAGATGACCCAGTACTTC
TRBJ2-1,NA,NA,TRBV11-2,CASSLEPGQSSYNEQFF,TGTGCCAGCAGCTTAGAACCAGGACAGAGCTCCTACAATGAGCAGTTCTTC
TRBJ2-1,NA,NA,TRBV5-1,CAVSSGPRDEQFF,TGCGCCGTGAGTTCAGGTCCCCGGGATGAGCAGTTCTTC
TRBJ2-1,NA,NA,TRBV5-1,CASRSRQYNEQFF,TGCGCCAGCAGGAGTCGCCAGTACAATGAGCAGTTCTTC
TRBJ2-7,NA,NA,TRBV4-1,CASGGSLPYEQYF,TGCGCCAGCGGCGGATCCTTGCCCTACGAGCAGTACTTC
TRBJ2-3,few,TRBD2,TRBV20-1,CSARDVTSGGDTQYF,TGCAGTGCTAGAGATGTGACTAGCGGGGGAGATACGCAGTATTTT
TRBJ1-6,NA,NA,TRBV6-6,CASSFRTANNSPLHF,TGTGCCAGCAGTTTTCGGACAGCGAATAATTCACCCCTCCACTTT
TRBJ2-3,NA,TRBD2,TRBV6-2/TRBV6-3,CASNFGTSGTDTQYF,TGTGCCAGCAACTTCGGGACTAGCGGCACAGATACGCAGTATTTT
TRBJ2-5,NA,TRBD2,TRBV4-3,CASSQDPVAGDETQYF,TGCGCCAGCAGCCAAGATCCGGTAGCGGGGGACGAGACCCAGTACTTC
TRBJ2-5,NA,TRBD2,TRBV3-1,CASSQVSASGSRRETQYF,TGTGCCAGCAGCCAAGTCTCTGCTAGCGGGTCACGTAGGGAGACCCAGTACTTC
TRBJ2-3,NA,NA,TRBV3-1,CASSRGRASLKDTQYF,TGTGCCAGCAGCCGCGGGCGGGCTAGCTTAAAAGATACGCAGTATTTT
TRBJ2-5,few,NA,TRBV11-2,CASSLGITVQETQYF,TGTGCCAGCAGCTTAGGAATAACCGTCCAAGAGACCCAGTACTTC
TRBJ1-1,once,NA,TRBV12-3/TRBV12-4,CASSFEPTNTEAFF,TGTGCCAGCAGTTTCGAACCGACGAACACTGAAGCTTTCTTT
TRBJ2-6,once,TRBD1,TRBV7-9,CASSATGEAGANVLTF,TGTGCCAGCAGCGCGACAGGGGAGGCTGGGGCCAACGTCCTGACTTTC
TRBJ2-3,few,TRBD1,TRBV24-1,CATSDPQGESTDTQYF,TGTGCCACCAGTGATCCACAGGGGGAAAGCACAGATACGCAGTATTTT
TRBJ2-3,NA,TRBD1,TRBV6-1,CASRDDRGADTQYF,TGTGCCAGCAGAGACGACAGGGGCGCCGATACGCAGTATTTT